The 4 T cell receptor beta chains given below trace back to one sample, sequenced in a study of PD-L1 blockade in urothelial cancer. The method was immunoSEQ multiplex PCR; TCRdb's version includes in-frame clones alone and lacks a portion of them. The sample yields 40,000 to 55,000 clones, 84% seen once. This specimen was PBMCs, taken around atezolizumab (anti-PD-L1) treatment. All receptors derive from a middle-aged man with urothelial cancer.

The CDR3 DNA reads as TGTGCCAGCAGCCACCGGGCAAGGGGACAGGGAGGAGATACGCAGTATTTT. Translating gives CASSHRARGQGGDTQYF. The genes are TRBV5-4 and TRBJ2-3; 9 bases are shared with TRBD1. CDR3 length: 17 amino acids. J gave up 5 bases and V 4 bases, and 14 bases lay outside the gene matches. The germline V gene has CDR1 SGHNT and CDR2 YYREEE (reference sequence).

CDR3 protein: CASSTHWTGGAEQYF. The CDR3 nucleotides read TGTGCCAGTAGTACTCACTGGACAGGGGGGGCGGAGCAGTACTTC. The chain carries TRBV19 and TRBJ2-7, with 10 bases matching TRBD1. The CDR3 extends over 15 amino acids. V dropped 4 bases and J dropped 7; count of bases not matched to a gene: 10. Germline V gene data show CDR1 as LNHDA and CDR2 as SQIVND (reference sequence). The full variable domain, completed using reference TRBV19 and TRBJ2-7, is DGGITQSPKYLFRKEGQNVTLSCEQNLNHDAMYWYRQDPGQGLRLIYYSQIVNDFQKGDIAEGYSVSREKKESFPLTVTSAQKNPTAFYLCASSTHWTGGAEQYFGPGTRLTVT.

The CDR3 bases are TGTGCCTGGAGTCCTGAATATGGACTAGCGGAAGAGGACGAGCAGTACTTC. Protein: CAWSPEYGLAEEDEQYF. The rearrangement uses TRBV30 and TRBJ2-7, with TRBD2 identical over 10 bases. The ends lost 2 bases at V and 5 bases at J; junction bases unmatched: 15. Germline CDR1 is GTSNPN and CDR2 is SVGIG (reference sequence). The length of the CDR3 is 17 residues. Full variable domain (outside the CDR3, taken from reference TRBV30 and TRBJ2-7): SQTIHQWPATLVQPVGSPLSLECTVEGTSNPNLYWYRQAAGRGLQLLFYSVGIGQISSEVPQNLSASRPQDRQFILSSKKLLLSDSGFYLCAWSPEYGLAEEDEQYFGPGTRLTVT.

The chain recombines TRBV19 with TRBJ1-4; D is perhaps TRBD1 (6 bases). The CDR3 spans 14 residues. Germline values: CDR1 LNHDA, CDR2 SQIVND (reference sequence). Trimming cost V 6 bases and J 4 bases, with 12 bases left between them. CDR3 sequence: CASRTDSFNEKLFF. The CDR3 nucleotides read TGTGCCAGTAGGACGGACAGCTTTAATGAAAAACTGTTTTTT.